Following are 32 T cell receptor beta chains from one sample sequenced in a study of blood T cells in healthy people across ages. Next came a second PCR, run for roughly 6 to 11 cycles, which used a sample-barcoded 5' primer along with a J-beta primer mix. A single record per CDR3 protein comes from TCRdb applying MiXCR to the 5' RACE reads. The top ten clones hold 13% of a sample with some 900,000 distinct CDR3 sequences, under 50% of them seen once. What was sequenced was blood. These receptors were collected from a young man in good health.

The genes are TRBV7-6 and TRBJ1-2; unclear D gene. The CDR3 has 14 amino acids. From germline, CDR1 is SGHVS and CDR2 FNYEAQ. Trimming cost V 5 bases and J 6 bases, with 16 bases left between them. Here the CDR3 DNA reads TGTGCCAGCAGCCGTGGCTTGAGCTATGATGGCTACACCTTC. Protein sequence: CASSRGLSYDGYTF.

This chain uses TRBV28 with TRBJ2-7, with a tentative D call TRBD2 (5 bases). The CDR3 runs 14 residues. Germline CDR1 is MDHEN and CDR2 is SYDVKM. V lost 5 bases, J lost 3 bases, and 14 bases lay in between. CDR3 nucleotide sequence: TGTGCCAGCAGTATCTTAGGAGAGGGCTACGAGCAGTACTTC. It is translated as CASSILGEGYEQYF.

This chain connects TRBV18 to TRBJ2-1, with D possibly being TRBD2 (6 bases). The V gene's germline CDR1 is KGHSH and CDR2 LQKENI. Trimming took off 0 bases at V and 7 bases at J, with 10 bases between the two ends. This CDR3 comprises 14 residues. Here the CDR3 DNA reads TGTGCCAGCTCACCACCGGCACGGGGGAATGAGCAGTTCTTC. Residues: CASSPPARGNEQFF.

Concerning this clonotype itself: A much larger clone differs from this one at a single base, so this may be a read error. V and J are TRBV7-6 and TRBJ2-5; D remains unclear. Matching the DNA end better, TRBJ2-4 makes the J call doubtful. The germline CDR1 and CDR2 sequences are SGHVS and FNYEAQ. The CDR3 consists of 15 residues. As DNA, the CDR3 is TGTGCCAGCGGCTTAGCTCCGAGTGCAGGAAACATTCAGTACTTC. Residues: CASGLAPSAGNIQYF.

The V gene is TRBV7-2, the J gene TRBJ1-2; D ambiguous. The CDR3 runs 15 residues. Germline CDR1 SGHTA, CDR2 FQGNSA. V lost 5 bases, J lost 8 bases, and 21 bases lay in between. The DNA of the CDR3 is TGTGCCAGCAGCCCTGGCTCGTTCGGGGAGAAGGGCTACACCTTC. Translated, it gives CASSPGSFGEKGYTF.

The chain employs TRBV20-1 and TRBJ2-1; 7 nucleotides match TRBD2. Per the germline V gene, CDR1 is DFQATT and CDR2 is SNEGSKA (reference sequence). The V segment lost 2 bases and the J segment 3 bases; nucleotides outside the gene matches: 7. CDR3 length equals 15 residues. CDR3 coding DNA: TGCAGTGCTAGAAAAATATCGGGGGGCTACAATGAGCAGTTCTTC. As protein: CSARKISGGYNEQFF.

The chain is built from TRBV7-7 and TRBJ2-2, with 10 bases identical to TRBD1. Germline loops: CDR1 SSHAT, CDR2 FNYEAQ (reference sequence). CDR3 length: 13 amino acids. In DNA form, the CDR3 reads TGTGCTACCCAGACAGGGGGCCCTGGGGAGCTGTTTTTT. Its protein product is CATQTGGPGELFF.

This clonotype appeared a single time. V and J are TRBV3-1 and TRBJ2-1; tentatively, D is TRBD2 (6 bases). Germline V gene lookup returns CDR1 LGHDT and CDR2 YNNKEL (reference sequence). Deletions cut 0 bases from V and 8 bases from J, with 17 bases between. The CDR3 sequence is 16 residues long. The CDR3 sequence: CASSQERGDFNHEQFF. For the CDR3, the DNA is TGTGCCAGCAGCCAAGAACGCGGGGACTTTAACCATGAGCAGTTCTTC.

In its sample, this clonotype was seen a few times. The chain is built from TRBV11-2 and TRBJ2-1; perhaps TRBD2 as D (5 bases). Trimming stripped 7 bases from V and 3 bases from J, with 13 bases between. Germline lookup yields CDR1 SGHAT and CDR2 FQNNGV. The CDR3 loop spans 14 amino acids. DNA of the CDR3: TGTGCCAGCACCCTCGCCCGGGACTACAATGAGCAGTTCTTC. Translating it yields CASTLARDYNEQFF.

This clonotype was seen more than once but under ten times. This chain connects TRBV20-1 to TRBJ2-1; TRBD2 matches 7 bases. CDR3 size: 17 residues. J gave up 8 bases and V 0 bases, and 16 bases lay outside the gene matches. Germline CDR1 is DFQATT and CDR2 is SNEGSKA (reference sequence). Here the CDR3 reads CSARDFRQTSPHDEQFF. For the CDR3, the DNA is TGCAGTGCTAGAGATTTTAGGCAGACTAGCCCCCACGATGAGCAGTTCTTC.

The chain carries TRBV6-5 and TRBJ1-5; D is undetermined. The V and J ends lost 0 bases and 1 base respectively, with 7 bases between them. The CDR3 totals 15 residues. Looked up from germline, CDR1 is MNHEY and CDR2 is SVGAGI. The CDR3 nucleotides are TGTGCCAGCAGTTACTCAGCCCAAAGCAATCAGCCCCAGCATTTT. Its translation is CASSYSAQSNQPQHF.

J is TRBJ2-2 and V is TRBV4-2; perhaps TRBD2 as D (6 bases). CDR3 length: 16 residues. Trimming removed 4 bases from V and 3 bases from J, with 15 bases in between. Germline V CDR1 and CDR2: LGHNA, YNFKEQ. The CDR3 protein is CASSPGVAVDTGELFF. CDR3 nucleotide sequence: TGTGCCAGCAGCCCCGGGGTAGCGGTGGACACCGGGGAGCTGTTTTTT.

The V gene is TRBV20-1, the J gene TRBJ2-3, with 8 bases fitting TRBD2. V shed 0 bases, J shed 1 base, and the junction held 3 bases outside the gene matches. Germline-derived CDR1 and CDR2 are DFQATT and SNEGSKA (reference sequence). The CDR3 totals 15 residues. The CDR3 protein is CSARDGRGGTDTQYF. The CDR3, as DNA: TGCAGTGCTAGAGATGGGCGGGGGGGCACAGATACGCAGTATTTT.

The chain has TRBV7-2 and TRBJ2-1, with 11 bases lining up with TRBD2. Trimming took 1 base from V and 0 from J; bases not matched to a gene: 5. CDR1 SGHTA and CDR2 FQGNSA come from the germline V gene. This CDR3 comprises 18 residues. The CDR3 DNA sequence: TGTGCCAGCAGCTTAGAGCTAGCGGGGGGCTACTCCTACAATGAGCAGTTCTTC. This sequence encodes CASSLELAGGYSYNEQFF.

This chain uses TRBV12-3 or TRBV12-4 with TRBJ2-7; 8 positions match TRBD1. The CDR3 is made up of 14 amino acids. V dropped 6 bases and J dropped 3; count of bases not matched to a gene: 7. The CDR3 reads CASSEQGEYYEQYF. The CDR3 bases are TGTGCCAGCAGCGAACAGGGGGAGTACTACGAGCAGTACTTC.

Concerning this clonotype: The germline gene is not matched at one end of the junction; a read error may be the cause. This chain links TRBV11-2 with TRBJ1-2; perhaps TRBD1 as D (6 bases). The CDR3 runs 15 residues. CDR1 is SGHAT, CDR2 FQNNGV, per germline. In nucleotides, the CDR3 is TGTGCCAGCAGCCCTACTGATGGGGGACACTATGGTTACACCTTC. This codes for CASSPTDGGHYGYTF.

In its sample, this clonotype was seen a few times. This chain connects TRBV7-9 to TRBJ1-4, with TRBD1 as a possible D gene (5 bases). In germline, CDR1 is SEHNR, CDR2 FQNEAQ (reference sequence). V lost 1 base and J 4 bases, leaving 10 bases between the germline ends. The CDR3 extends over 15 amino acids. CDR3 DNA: TGTGCCAGCAGCTTAGGGGACGGAATTAATGAAAAACTGTTTTTT. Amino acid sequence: CASSLGDGINEKLFF.

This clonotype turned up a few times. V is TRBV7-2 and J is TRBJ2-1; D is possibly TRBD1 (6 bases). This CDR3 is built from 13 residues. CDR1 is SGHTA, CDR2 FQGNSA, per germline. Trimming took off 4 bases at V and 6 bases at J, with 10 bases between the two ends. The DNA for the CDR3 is TGTGCCAGCAGCTCTCGGACAGCCAATGAGCAGTTCTTC. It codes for CASSSRTANEQFF.

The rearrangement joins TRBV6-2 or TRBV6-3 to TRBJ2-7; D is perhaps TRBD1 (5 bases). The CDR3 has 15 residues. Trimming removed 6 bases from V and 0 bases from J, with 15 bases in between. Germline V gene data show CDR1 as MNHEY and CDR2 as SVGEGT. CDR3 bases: TGTGCCAGCAGACCAGAGGACAAGGCCTCCTACGAGCAGTACTTC. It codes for CASRPEDKASYEQYF.

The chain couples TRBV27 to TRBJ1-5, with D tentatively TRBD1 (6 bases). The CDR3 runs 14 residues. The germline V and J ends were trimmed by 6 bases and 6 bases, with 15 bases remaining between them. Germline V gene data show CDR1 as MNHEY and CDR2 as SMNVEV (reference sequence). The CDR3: CASSPVEGGQPQHF. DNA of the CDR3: TGTGCCAGCAGCCCCGTGGAGGGGGGTCAGCCCCAGCATTTT.

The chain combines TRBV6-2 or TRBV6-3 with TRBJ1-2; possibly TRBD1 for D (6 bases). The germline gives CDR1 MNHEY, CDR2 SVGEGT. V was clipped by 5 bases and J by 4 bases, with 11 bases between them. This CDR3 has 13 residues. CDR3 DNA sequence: TGTGCCAGCAGTCGACAGGAGGTCTATGGCTACACCTTC. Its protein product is CASSRQEVYGYTF.

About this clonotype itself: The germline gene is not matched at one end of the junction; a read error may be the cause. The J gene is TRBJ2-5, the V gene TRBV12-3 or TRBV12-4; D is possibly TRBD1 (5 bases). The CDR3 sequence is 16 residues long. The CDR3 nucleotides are TGCGCCAGCAGCCTATCCGGAAGGGGCAAACCAGAGACCCAGTACTTC. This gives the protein CASSLSGRGKPETQYF.

CDR3 bases: TGTGCCAGCAGCCAAGGGGCCGTAGGACAGAACTATGGCTACACCTTC. Protein product: CASSQGAVGQNYGYTF. The chain uses TRBV3-1 and TRBJ1-2; perhaps TRBD1 as D (6 bases). Trimming cost V 1 base and J 2 bases, with 14 bases left between them. Germline V gene sequence: CDR1 LGHDT, CDR2 YNNKEL (reference sequence). CDR3 length: 16 amino acids.

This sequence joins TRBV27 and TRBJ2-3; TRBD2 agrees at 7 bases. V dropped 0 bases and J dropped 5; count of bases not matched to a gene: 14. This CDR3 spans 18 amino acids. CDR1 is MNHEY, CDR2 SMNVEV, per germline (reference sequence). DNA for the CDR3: TGTGCCAGCAGTTTATCGCCGTGCCAGCGGGGACTGGTAGATACGCAGTATTTT. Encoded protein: CASSLSPCQRGLVDTQYF.

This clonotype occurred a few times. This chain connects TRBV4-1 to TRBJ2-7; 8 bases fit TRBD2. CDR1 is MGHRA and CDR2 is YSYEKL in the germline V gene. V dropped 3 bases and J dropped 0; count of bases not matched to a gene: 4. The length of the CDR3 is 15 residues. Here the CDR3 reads CASSQAGTSSYEQYF. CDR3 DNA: TGCGCCAGCAGCCAGGCCGGGACTAGCTCCTACGAGCAGTACTTC.

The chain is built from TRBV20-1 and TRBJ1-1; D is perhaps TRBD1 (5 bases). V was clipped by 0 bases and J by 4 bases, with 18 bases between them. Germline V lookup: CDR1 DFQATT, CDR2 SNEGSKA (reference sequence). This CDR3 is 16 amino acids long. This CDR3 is CSARDPTGAQGTEAFF. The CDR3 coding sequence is TGCAGTGCTAGAGATCCCACAGGTGCTCAGGGCACTGAAGCTTTCTTT.

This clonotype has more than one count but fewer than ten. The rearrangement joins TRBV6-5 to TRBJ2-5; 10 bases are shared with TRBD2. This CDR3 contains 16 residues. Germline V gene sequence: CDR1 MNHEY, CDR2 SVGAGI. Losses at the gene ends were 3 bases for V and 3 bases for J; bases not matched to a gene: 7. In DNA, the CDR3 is TGTGCCAGCAGTTATCAGCGGGGGGGCTTGAAAGAGACCCAGTACTTC. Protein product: CASSYQRGGLKETQYF.

CDR3 region: CASSLWASGSYNEQYF. In DNA, the CDR3 is TGTGCCAGCAGTTTATGGGCTAGCGGTTCCTACAATGAGCAGTACTTC. The chain employs TRBV28 and TRBJ2-1, with TRBD2 identical over 7 bases. The last part of the DNA fits TRBJ2-7 better; the J call may be wrong. The CDR3 totals 16 residues. Germline values: CDR1 MDHEN, CDR2 SYDVKM.

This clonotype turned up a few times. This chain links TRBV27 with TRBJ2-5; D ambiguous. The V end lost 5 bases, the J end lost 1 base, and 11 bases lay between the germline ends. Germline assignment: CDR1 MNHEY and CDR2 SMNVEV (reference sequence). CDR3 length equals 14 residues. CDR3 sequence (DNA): TGTGCCAGCAGTCACATAGGTCCCCAAGAGACCCAGTACTTC. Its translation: CASSHIGPQETQYF.

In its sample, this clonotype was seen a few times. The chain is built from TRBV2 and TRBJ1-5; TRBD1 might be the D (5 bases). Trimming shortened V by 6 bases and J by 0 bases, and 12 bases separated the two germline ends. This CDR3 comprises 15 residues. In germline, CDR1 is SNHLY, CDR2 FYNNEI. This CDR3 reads CASRTDSNSNQPQHF. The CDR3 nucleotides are TGTGCCAGCAGGACAGACAGTAATAGCAATCAGCCCCAGCATTTT.

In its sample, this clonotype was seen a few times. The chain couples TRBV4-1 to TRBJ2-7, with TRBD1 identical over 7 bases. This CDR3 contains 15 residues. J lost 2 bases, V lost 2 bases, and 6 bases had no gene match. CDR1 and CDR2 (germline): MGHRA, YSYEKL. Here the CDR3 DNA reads TGCGCCAGCAGCCAACCAGGGGGTCGGACCTACGAGCAGTACTTC. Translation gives CASSQPGGRTYEQYF.

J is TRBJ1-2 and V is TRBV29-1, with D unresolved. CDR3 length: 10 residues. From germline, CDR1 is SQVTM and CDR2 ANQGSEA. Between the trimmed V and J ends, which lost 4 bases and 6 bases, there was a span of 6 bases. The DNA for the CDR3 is TGCAGCGTTGTGGGTAATGGCTACACCTTC. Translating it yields CSVVGNGYTF.